This passage covers 13 T cell receptor beta chains from one sample sequenced in a study of cytomegalovirus exposure and HLA in healthy donors. Assay used: immunoSEQ multiplex PCR; TCRdb lists only in-frame clones, some missing. This table has about 140,000 clones, 84% appearing once. The material sequenced was PBMCs. The source is a woman aged 25 to 39 in good health and CMV-seronegative.

This chain joins TRBV6-5 and TRBJ1-2; D is unresolved. Germline V gene data show CDR1 as MNHEY and CDR2 as SVGAGI. The CDR3 totals 14 residues. V was shortened by 4 bases and J by 2 bases, with 11 bases between the two germline ends. In nucleotides, the CDR3 is TGTGCCAGCAGTTCTCATCCTAGGAACTATGGCTACACCTTC. Translating gives CASSSHPRNYGYTF.

This clone was seen a single time. The rearrangement joins TRBV5-1 to TRBJ2-7; a weak D match, TRBD1 (5 bases). CDR1 SGHRS and CDR2 YFSETQ come from the germline V gene. The CDR3 is 14 amino acids. V lost 7 bases and J lost 3, with 17 bases in between. The CDR3 nucleotides are TGCGCCAGCCAGGGTGGCCCAAGCAACTACGAGCAGTACTTC. This sequence encodes CASQGGPSNYEQYF.

A word on this clone: This same CDR3 is encoded by further DNA sequences in the sample. The gene calls are TRBV11-2 and TRBJ2-5; D gene uncertain. Between the trimmed V and J ends, which lost 1 base and 4 bases, there was a span of 7 bases. CDR3 length: 13 residues. Germline assignment: CDR1 SGHAT and CDR2 FQNNGV. The CDR3: CASSLGLAETQYF. Here the CDR3 DNA reads TGTGCCAGCAGCTTAGGGCTTGCAGAGACCCAGTACTTC.

CDR3 DNA sequence: TGTGCCAGCTCCCGCCCCGCCGGGAATGAAGCTTTCTTT. It specifies CASSRPAGNEAFF. V is TRBV27 and J is TRBJ1-1; D is unresolved. Germline V CDR1 and CDR2: MNHEY, SMNVEV (reference sequence). CDR3 length: 13 residues. Trimming took off 8 bases at V and 7 bases at J, with 17 bases between the two ends.

This chain uses TRBV6-1 with TRBJ2-3; 9 bases align to TRBD2. CDR3 size: 18 residues. V was clipped by 2 bases and J by 0 bases; unmatched bases: 9. CDR1 and CDR2 (germline): MNHNS, SASEGT. CDR3 in DNA: TGTGCCAGCAGTGAAACGAGCGGGGGGTCCCTGAGCACAGATACGCAGTATTTT. This gives the protein CASSETSGGSLSTDTQYF.

The chain links TRBV10-3 to TRBJ2-1; TRBD2 might be the D (5 bases). The CDR3 runs to 14 residues. In germline, CDR1 is ENHRY, CDR2 SYGVKD. The ends were cut back, 10 bases at V and 7 bases at J, with 20 bases in the middle. This chain's CDR3 is CATLASGETNEQFF. DNA of the CDR3: TGTGCCACCCTAGCTTCGGGCGAGACGAATGAGCAGTTCTTC.

This sequence joins TRBV2 and TRBJ2-1, with a weak D call TRBD1 (6 bases). This CDR3 has 17 amino acids. The germline gives CDR1 SNHLY, CDR2 FYNNEI. V lost 4 bases, J lost 0 bases, and 16 bases lay in between. In DNA, the CDR3 is TGTGCCAGCAGTGTACAGGGACCCGTAGTCTCCTACAATGAGCAGTTCTTC. Translation gives CASSVQGPVVSYNEQFF.

V and J are TRBV18 and TRBJ2-1, with 11 bases identical to TRBD1. CDR3 size: 14 residues. The junction had 4 bases not matched to a gene; V was cut back by 6 bases and J by 6 bases. The germline CDR1 and CDR2 sequences are KGHSH and LQKENI. The chain's CDR3 is CASSSGTGGNEQFF. The CDR3 DNA follows: TGTGCCAGCTCGTCCGGGACAGGGGGCAATGAGCAGTTCTTC.

The rearrangement uses TRBV28 and TRBJ1-5, with 9 bases lining up with TRBD1. The CDR3 has 15 amino acids. After removal of 6 bases from V and 11 bases from J, the junction contained 14 bases not matched to a gene. Germline V gene sequence: CDR1 MDHEN, CDR2 SYDVKM. This CDR3 reads CASSPPGTGSWSQHF. The CDR3 DNA reads as TGTGCCAGCAGCCCTCCCGGGACAGGGAGCTGGTCCCAGCATTTT.

This chain connects TRBV11-3 to TRBJ1-1, with 11 nucleotides matching TRBD1. The trim removed 2 bases at V and 4 bases at J, leaving 3 bases unmatched. Germline CDR1 and CDR2: SGHNT and YENEEA. The length of the CDR3 is 15 residues. CDR3 residues: CASSLSGTGGTEAFF. CDR3 bases: TGTGCCAGCAGCTTATCCGGGACAGGGGGCACTGAAGCTTTCTTT.

The rearrangement uses TRBV30 and TRBJ2-3; 7 positions agree with TRBD2. The length of the CDR3 is 15 residues. J gave up 1 base and V 3 bases, and 7 bases lay outside the gene matches. Germline values: CDR1 GTSNPN, CDR2 SVGIG (reference sequence). The chain's CDR3 is CAWRFSGGGTDTQYF. CDR3 bases: TGTGCCTGGAGATTTTCGGGGGGAGGCACAGATACGCAGTATTTT.

This clone came up a few times. This sequence joins TRBV18 and TRBJ2-1; perhaps TRBD1 as D (6 bases). V was clipped by 2 bases and J by 8 bases, with 10 bases between them. CDR3 length: 13 residues. Germline CDR1 KGHSH, CDR2 LQKENI. The CDR3 spells CASSPNRDYEQFF. CDR3 DNA sequence: TGTGCCAGCTCACCAAACAGGGATTATGAGCAGTTCTTC.

CDR3: CASSQGEGLYYGYTF. CDR3 in DNA: TGCGCCAGCAGCCAAGGGGAGGGGCTGTATTATGGCTACACCTTC. The chain links TRBV4-1 to TRBJ1-2; D might be TRBD1 (5 bases). The CDR3 length is 15 residues. Germline CDR1 is MGHRA and CDR2 is YSYEKL. V was shortened by 1 base and J by 5 bases, with 14 bases between the two germline ends.